A selection of T cell receptor beta chains follows, all from one sample in a study of CD8 T cells in ankylosing spondylitis. Each CDR3 protein is one row after TCRdb ran MiXCR on the 5' RACE reads. Among a few hundred thousand distinct CDR3 sequences, 20% to 25% were seen once, and the ten largest hold about 17%. The source material was blood, either unsorted or a sorted T cell fraction (not recorded which). These TCRs come from a male donor with ankylosing spondylitis. The CDR3 runs from the conserved cysteine through the conserved F or W. The D gene is left open where the match is weak. For some rows the clone size is stated as once, few or many, or as a class when expanded; others skip it.

clone_size	v_call	d_call	j_call	cdr3_nt	cdr3_aa
.	TRBV5-1	TRBD2	TRBJ2-1	TGCGCCAGCAGCACCCGAACTAGCGGAAAGTACAATGAGCAGTTCTTC	CASSTRTSGKYNEQFF
few	TRBV7-9	TRBD1	TRBJ1-2	TGTGCCAGCGGGACAGCGGTAGGCTACACCTTC	CASGTAVGYTF
.	TRBV7-3	.	TRBJ2-7	TGTGCCAGCAGCCTAGCCGACAGGTTCGAGCAGTACTTC	CASSLADRFEQYF
.	TRBV12-3/TRBV12-4	TRBD2	TRBJ2-3	TGTGCCAGCACTAGGGGCGGGAGAATAGCAGATACGCAGTATTTT	CASTRGGRIADTQYF
many	TRBV28	.	TRBJ1-1	TGTGCCAGCAGTTCAGACAGAAAAAGGGAAACTGAAGCTTTCTTT	CASSSDRKRETEAFF
.	TRBV4-3	TRBD1	TRBJ2-5	TGCGCCAGCAGCCAAGATCCCCAGGGGGCGAGTGCTGGGGGAGAGACCCAGTACTTC	CASSQDPQGASAGGETQYF
few	TRBV3-1	TRBD2	TRBJ2-2	TGTGCCAGCAGCGGGACTAGCGGGAGCCGGGAGCTGTTTTTT	CASSGTSGSRELFF
few	TRBV3-1	TRBD2	TRBJ2-7	TGTGCCAGCAGCCAAGAACACACTCAGCGGGGGGGATTCTACGAGCAGTACTTC	CASSQEHTQRGGFYEQYF
.	TRBV5-5	.	TRBJ2-3	TGTGCCAGCAGCTTACCCGTCCTGGATACGCAGTATTTT	CASSLPVLDTQYF
few	TRBV24-1	.	TRBJ2-2	TGTGCCACCAGTGACAGTCGTGTCAACACCGGGGAGCTGTTTTTT	CATSDSRVNTGELFF
few	TRBV15	.	TRBJ1-1	TGTGCCACCAGCTATACTGGGGTCACTGAAGCTTTCTTT	CATSYTGVTEAFF
.	TRBV12-5	.	TRBJ2-1	TGTGCTAGTGGTTCGCCTTATTACAATGAGCAGTTCTTC	CASGSPYYNEQFF
few	TRBV3-1	.	TRBJ2-7	TGTGCCAGCAGCCAACTCTTCCGGGCCTCGGAGGAGCAGTACTTC	CASSQLFRASEEQYF
.	TRBV29-1	.	TRBJ1-4	TGCAGCGTTCTGTTAAGGGCTAATGAAAAACTGTTTTTT	CSVLLRANEKLFF
.	TRBV12-3/TRBV12-4	TRBD1	TRBJ1-6	TGTGCCAGCAAAACAGGGGACTCCTATAATTCACCCCTCCACTTT	CASKTGDSYNSPLHF
many	TRBV29-1	.	TRBJ2-1	TGCAGCGTTGACCCAGGAATGGTTGATGAGCAGTTCTTC	CSVDPGMVDEQFF
.	TRBV19	.	TRBJ2-1	TGTGCCAGTAGTAGGCGGGGCGGTTTAGGTGAGCAGTTCTTC	CASSRRGGLGEQFF
few	TRBV5-1	.	TRBJ2-7	TGCGCCAGCAGCCCCAGATTTCCGTGGGAGATCCGCTACGAGCAGTACTTC	CASSPRFPWEIRYEQYF
few	TRBV5-1	.	TRBJ2-5	TGCGCCAGCAGCATCCGGAGGGGAGAGACCCAGTACTTC	CASSIRRGETQYF
few	TRBV3-1	.	TRBJ2-7	TGTGCCAGCAGCCAAGTGGGGGGCTGGGACGAGCAGTACTTC	CASSQVGGWDEQYF
few	TRBV5-1	TRBD1	TRBJ2-5	TGCGCCAGCAGGCCAGGGGGCAAGACGAAAGAGACCCAGTACTTC	CASRPGGKTKETQYF
.	TRBV6-5	TRBD1	TRBJ2-3	TGTGCCAGCAGTTACGAATACAGGGGAAGAGATACGCAGTATTTT	CASSYEYRGRDTQYF